Each of the 9 T cell receptor beta chains below was sequenced from the same sample in a study of blood T cell repertoires in COVID-19. Only in-frame clones appear in the TCRdb table, and some are missing; sequencing was by immunoSEQ multiplex PCR. The data show hundreds of thousands of clones, 75% to 90% seen once. Sequencing was done on a sample of peripheral blood. These receptor sequences come from a woman aged 18-30 years with acute or convalescent COVID-19.

Concerning this clone itself: At one end, the junction sequence differs from germline, possibly due to a read error. The chain has TRBV2 and TRBJ1-2; no firm D call. The CDR3 runs 11 residues. Germline CDR1 reads SNHLY; CDR2 reads FYNNEI. Here the CDR3 DNA reads TGTGCCAGCAGTCAGGACGGGGTTAAGGCCTTC. Protein: CASSQDGVKAF.

This rearrangement joins TRBV9 to TRBJ1-5, with D perhaps TRBD1 (5 bases). This CDR3 comprises 15 residues. The germline gives CDR1 SGDLS, CDR2 YYNGEE. The V and J ends lost 0 bases and 3 bases respectively, with 10 bases between them. CDR3 sequence: CASSVEGIANQPQHF. The CDR3 DNA reads TGTGCCAGCAGCGTAGAGGGGATCGCCAATCAGCCCCAGCATTTT.

This sequence joins TRBV30 and TRBJ1-2; 8 nucleotides align to TRBD1. The V gene end was trimmed by 0 bases and the J gene end by 5 bases; junction bases not matched to a gene: 8. Germline V gene lookup returns CDR1 GTSNPN and CDR2 SVGIG (reference sequence). The CDR3 loop spans 15 amino acids. The CDR3 loop is CAWSVPDRGGYGYTF. The CDR3 DNA reads TGTGCCTGGAGTGTACCCGACAGGGGAGGGTATGGCTACACCTTC.

The chain recombines TRBV6-5 with TRBJ1-6; D is uncertain. Trimming took 6 bases from V and 7 from J, leaving 16 bases between them. Germline assignment: CDR1 MNHEY and CDR2 SVGAGI. This CDR3 has 15 residues. The CDR3, as DNA: TGTGCCAGCAGCCGAGCGGGCCGTTCAAATTCACCCCTCCACTTT. It specifies CASSRAGRSNSPLHF.

The gene calls are TRBV19 and TRBJ2-3; 8 nucleotides align to TRBD2. J gave up 1 base and V 5 bases, and 8 bases lay outside the gene matches. This CDR3 comprises 16 residues. Germline values: CDR1 LNHDA, CDR2 SQIVND (reference sequence). CDR3 coding DNA: TGTGCCAGTAGTCTCGGCGGGGGGCTCCGCACAGATACGCAGTATTTT. Its translation is CASSLGGGLRTDTQYF.

This clone appeared a few times. Other DNA sequences in this sample translate to the same CDR3. J is TRBJ1-2 and V is TRBV9; TRBD1 might be the D (6 bases). The CDR3 covers 13 residues. Looked up from germline, CDR1 is SGDLS and CDR2 is YYNGEE. The V and J ends lost 2 bases and 2 bases respectively, with 7 bases between them. DNA for the CDR3: TGTGCCAGCAGCGTGGGGGCGAACTATGGCTACACCTTC. Protein: CASSVGANYGYTF.

The CDR3 DNA reads TGCGCCAGCAGCCAAGAAACAGGGGCTGAAGCTTTCTTT. This translates into CASSQETGAEAFF. The chain couples TRBV4-1 to TRBJ1-1; 7 nucleotides align to TRBD1. The germline gives CDR1 MGHRA, CDR2 YSYEKL. The length of the CDR3 is 13 residues. The ends lost 0 bases at V and 6 bases at J; junction bases unmatched: 1.

This clone appeared many times. In the same sample, other DNA sequences code for this CDR3. The chain joins TRBV6-1 to TRBJ2-5, with 13 bases matching TRBD2. Losses at the gene ends were 2 bases for V and 4 bases for J; bases not matched to a gene: 1. The CDR3 extends over 15 amino acids. CDR1 and CDR2 (germline): MNHNS, SASEGT. CDR3 sequence (DNA): TGTGCCAGCAGTGAAACTAGCGGGGGGGCAGAGACCCAGTACTTC. It specifies CASSETSGGAETQYF.

The chain is built from TRBV4-3 and TRBJ1-5, with D tentatively TRBD1 (5 bases). The CDR3 has 14 residues. V dropped 4 bases and J dropped 5 bases, with 12 bases sitting between them. In germline, CDR1 is LGHNA, CDR2 YSLEER. The CDR3 sequence is CASSPGGWDQPQHF. In nucleotides, the CDR3 is TGCGCCAGCAGCCCCGGGGGGTGGGATCAGCCCCAGCATTTT.